The rows below give T cell receptor beta chains drawn from one sample of a study of CD8 T cells in Susac syndrome. TCRdb analysed the immunoSEQ multiplex PCR reads with MiXCR anew, one entry per CDR3 protein. The data hold approximately 150,000 distinct CDR3 sequences, with about 90% observed a single time. Sequenced input: CD4+ T cells from PBMCs. The receptors were sampled from a human donor in good health. Each CDR3 is given with its conserved first and last residue. Fields, in order: J gene, clone size, V gene, CDR3 length, D gene, CDR3 DNA, CDR3 protein. D genes are given only for firm matches. Size tells how often a clone was seen (once, few, many) or the class of an expanded clone, and some rows leave it out.

TRBJ1-1,NA,TRBV2,15,TRBD1,TGTGCCAGCACCGTGACAGGGGGCGACGGCACTGAAGCTTTCTTT,CASTVTGGDGTEAFF
TRBJ2-5,NA,TRBV29-1,12,TRBD1,TGCAGCGTTACGACAGGGTGGGAGACCCAGTACTTC,CSVTTGWETQYF
TRBJ1-1,NA,TRBV19,13,NA,TGTGCCAGTAGCGGCCGCCGATGGTCTGAAGCTTTCTTT,CASSGRRWSEAFF
TRBJ2-7,NA,TRBV6-2/TRBV6-3,12,NA,TGTGCCAGCAGTTACACGGCAGACGAGCAGTACTTC,CASSYTADEQYF
TRBJ1-1,NA,TRBV5-1,23,TRBD1,TGCGCCAGCAGCGTCCAGGGACAGGGCTCTTGGGGTGGGGTTCCGGGTCGGAACACTGAAGCTTTCTTT,CASSVQGQGSWGGVPGRNTEAFF
TRBJ2-1,NA,TRBV11-1,16,TRBD2,TGTGCCAGCAGCTCACCGACTAGCGGGAATTACAATGAGCAGTTCTTC,CASSSPTSGNYNEQFF
TRBJ2-1,NA,TRBV19,15,NA,TGTGCCAGTAGTATAGCCACCTCCACTCGACCTGAGCAGTTCTTC,CASSIATSTRPEQFF
TRBJ1-5,NA,TRBV29-1,16,TRBD1,TGCAGCGGTTGGGACAGGGGTCTTTATAGCAATCAGCCCCAGCATTTT,CSGWDRGLYSNQPQHF
TRBJ1-5,NA,TRBV5-6,17,NA,TGTGCCAGCAGCTTGGCCACAGGCGGGGAAGGGAATCAGCCCCAGCATTTT,CASSLATGGEGNQPQHF
TRBJ2-7,NA,TRBV5-1,15,TRBD1,TGCGCCAGCAGCCTCCAAAGGACAGGGGGTGTCGAGCAGTACTTC,CASSLQRTGGVEQYF
TRBJ1-1,once,TRBV4-3,14,NA,TGCGCCAGCAGCCAAAGTCAGGGGATCGCTGAAGCTTTCTTT,CASSQSQGIAEAFF
TRBJ1-5,NA,TRBV30,13,NA,TGTGCCTGGGGGCCGAATAGCAATCAGCCCCAGCATTTT,CAWGPNSNQPQHF
TRBJ2-3,NA,TRBV4-3,15,NA,TGCGCCAGCAGCGAACTAACGGGGGGCACAGATACGCAGTATTTT,CASSELTGGTDTQYF
TRBJ2-3,few,TRBV7-9,13,NA,TGTGCCAGCAGCTCCAGAGGGGGGGATACGCAGTATTTT,CASSSRGGDTQYF
TRBJ2-7,NA,TRBV5-1,15,TRBD2,TGCGCCAGCAGCTTCGGGTATAGCGGGAGTTACGAGCAGTACTTC,CASSFGYSGSYEQYF
TRBJ2-3,NA,TRBV19,13,NA,TGTGCCAGTAGTTACGCTAGCACAGATACGCAGTATTTT,CASSYASTDTQYF
TRBJ1-4,NA,TRBV5-1,16,NA,TGCGCCAGCAGCTTGGTCGGGGTTGCAACTAATGAAAAACTGTTTTTT,CASSLVGVATNEKLFF
TRBJ2-5,NA,TRBV2,16,NA,TGTGCCAGCAGTGAAGGTCCGGGCAGGGGCCCGGAGACCCAGTACTTC,CASSEGPGRGPETQYF
TRBJ1-1,NA,TRBV5-1,15,NA,TGCGCCAGCAGCCCCGCATGGGGCCGGGACACTGAAGCTTTCTTT,CASSPAWGRDTEAFF
TRBJ2-7,NA,TRBV30,13,TRBD2,TGTGCCTGGAGTAGAGCGGGGGGGCGCGAGCAGTACTTC,CAWSRAGGREQYF
TRBJ1-6,NA,TRBV10-1,13,NA,TGCGCCAGCAGACTTTCTTATGATTCACCCCTCCACTTT,CASRLSYDSPLHF
TRBJ2-5,NA,TRBV9,13,NA,TGTGCCAGCAGCCCCCGGGTAACTGAGACCCAGTACTTC,CASSPRVTETQYF
TRBJ2-7,NA,TRBV28,13,TRBD1,TGTGCCAGCAGAGCAGGGGGCATGTACGAGCAGTACTTC,CASRAGGMYEQYF
TRBJ2-7,NA,TRBV29-1,12,NA,TGCAGCGGGACAGATGCCACCTACGAGCAGTACTTC,CSGTDATYEQYF
TRBJ2-2,NA,TRBV18,15,NA,TGTGCCAGCTCAACAAGGACAGAGAACACCGGGGAGCTGTTTTTT,CASSTRTENTGELFF
TRBJ1-1,NA,TRBV29-1,11,NA,TGCAGCGTTGACTCTGGAACTGAAGCTTTCTTT,CSVDSGTEAFF
TRBJ1-4,NA,TRBV6-6,13,TRBD1,TGTGCCAGCAGGAGACAGGGCGATGAAAAACTGTTTTTT,CASRRQGDEKLFF
TRBJ1-5,NA,TRBV7-9,13,NA,TGTGCCAGCAGCGGCCAGCTCAATCAGCCCCAGCATTTT,CASSGQLNQPQHF
TRBJ1-2,NA,TRBV28,13,TRBD1,TGTGCCAGCGCGACAGGGGGCGGCTATGGCTACACCTTC,CASATGGGYGYTF
TRBJ2-7,few,TRBV16,16,NA,TGTGCCAGCAGCCAATCGGAGCTCAACCTTTCCTACGAGCAGTACTTC,CASSQSELNLSYEQYF
TRBJ1-2,NA,TRBV29-1,13,NA,TGCAGCGTTGTAGAAACTGCTGACTATGGCTACACCTTC,CSVVETADYGYTF
TRBJ2-7,NA,TRBV28,14,TRBD2,TGTGCCAGCAGCTACGGACTAGCTAGGTACGAGCAGTACTTC,CASSYGLARYEQYF
TRBJ2-7,NA,TRBV28,21,NA,TGTGCCAGCAGTTTTGGCCCCCTCTTAGGTAGGGTTAGCGGAGCCCACTACGAGCAGTACTTC,CASSFGPLLGRVSGAHYEQYF
TRBJ2-3,NA,TRBV7-9,13,NA,TGTGCCAGCAGCCGAAGTAGCACAGATACGCAGTATTTT,CASSRSSTDTQYF
TRBJ1-1,NA,TRBV5-6,15,NA,TGTGCCAGCAGCCGAGGGGCCACGAATCTCGCTGAAGCTTTCTTT,CASSRGATNLAEAFF
TRBJ1-2,once,TRBV7-9,14,NA,TGTGCCAGCAGGCCCGAGGACAGCCCTCCTGGCTACACCTTC,CASRPEDSPPGYTF
TRBJ2-5,few,TRBV6-2/TRBV6-3,14,TRBD1,TGTGCCAGCAGTCGGGACAGGAGACAAGAGACCCAGTACTTC,CASSRDRRQETQYF
TRBJ1-5,few,TRBV18,14,NA,TGTGCCAGCTCCCCACAGGGAGGCAATCAGCCCCAGCATTTT,CASSPQGGNQPQHF
TRBJ2-4,NA,TRBV12-3/TRBV12-4,16,TRBD1,TGTGCCAGCAGTTTGGAGACAGGGGGTGCCAAAAACATTCAGTACTTC,CASSLETGGAKNIQYF
TRBJ1-5,NA,TRBV20-1,15,NA,TGCAGTGCTATCAACCCGGGGTATAGCAATCAGCCCCAGCATTTT,CSAINPGYSNQPQHF
TRBJ2-5,NA,TRBV6-1,13,NA,TGTGCCAGCAGGGCCAGGGGGGGGGAGACCCAGTACTTC,CASRARGGETQYF
TRBJ2-5,NA,TRBV2,15,NA,TGTGCCAGCAGCCCCGGACGGGGGCCCGGGGAGACCCAGTACTTC,CASSPGRGPGETQYF
TRBJ2-5,NA,TRBV7-7,13,NA,TGTGCTAGCAGCACCAGTGGACAAGAGACCCAGTACTTC,CASSTSGQETQYF
TRBJ1-5,NA,TRBV12-3/TRBV12-4,15,TRBD1,TGTGCCAGCAGTTTGGCGGACAGGGGGGATCAGCCCCAGCATTTT,CASSLADRGDQPQHF
TRBJ2-3,NA,TRBV7-6,13,NA,TGTGCCAGCAGCTTAGCCAACACAGATACGCAGTATTTT,CASSLANTDTQYF
TRBJ2-4,NA,TRBV7-2,14,NA,TGTGCCAGCAGCCCAGGACAGGGAGGGGACATTCAGTACTTC,CASSPGQGGDIQYF
TRBJ2-5,NA,TRBV7-2,16,NA,TGTGCCAGCAGCTCGAAAGGAGTGGCAGCCGAAGAGACCCAGTACTTC,CASSSKGVAAEETQYF
TRBJ1-2,NA,TRBV6-6,12,NA,TGTGCCAGCAGTCCTGGGATCTATGGCTACACCTTC,CASSPGIYGYTF
TRBJ2-7,once,TRBV5-1,13,NA,TGCGCCAGCAGCTTTACTACTAGGAGAGAGCAGTACTTC,CASSFTTRREQYF
TRBJ1-1,NA,TRBV6-5,13,NA,TGTGCCAGCAGTTACCCCTCCGGGGCGCAAGCTTTCTTT,CASSYPSGAQAFF
TRBJ2-3,NA,TRBV2,15,NA,TGTGCCAGCAGTGAGCCCAGACCCCCCACAGATACGCAGTATTTT,CASSEPRPPTDTQYF
TRBJ2-1,NA,TRBV29-1,13,TRBD2,TGCAGCGTTGAAGATAGTAGCGGGGGCGAGCAGTTCTTC,CSVEDSSGGEQFF
TRBJ2-7,NA,TRBV6-6,14,TRBD2,TGTGCCAGCTGGGAAAGCGGGAGGGTCTACGAGCAGTACTTC,CASWESGRVYEQYF
TRBJ2-3,NA,TRBV7-2,14,TRBD2,TGTGCCAGCAGGTTCGGGGGGGCACAAGATACGCAGTATTTT,CASRFGGAQDTQYF
TRBJ2-7,NA,TRBV5-1,15,NA,TGCGCCAGCAGCTTCCAAACAGGGAGCTCCTACGAGCAGTACTTC,CASSFQTGSSYEQYF